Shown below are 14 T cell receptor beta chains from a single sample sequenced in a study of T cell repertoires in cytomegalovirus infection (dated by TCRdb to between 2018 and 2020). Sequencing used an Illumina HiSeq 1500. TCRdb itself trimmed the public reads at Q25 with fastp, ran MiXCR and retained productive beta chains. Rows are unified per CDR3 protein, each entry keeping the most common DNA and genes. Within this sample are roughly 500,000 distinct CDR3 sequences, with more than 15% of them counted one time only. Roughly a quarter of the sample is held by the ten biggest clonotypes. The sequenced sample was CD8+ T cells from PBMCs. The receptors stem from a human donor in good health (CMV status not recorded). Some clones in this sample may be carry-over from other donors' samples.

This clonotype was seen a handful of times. The CDR3 region is CATSRDFGGGQPQHF. DNA for the CDR3: TGTGCCACCAGCAGAGATTTCGGGGGAGGTCAGCCCCAGCATTTT. The gene calls are TRBV15 and TRBJ1-5; weak D call: TRBD1 (5 bases). Deletions cut 0 bases from V and 6 bases from J, with 12 bases between. This CDR3 spans 15 amino acids. Germline V lookup: CDR1 LNHNV, CDR2 YYDKDF (reference sequence).

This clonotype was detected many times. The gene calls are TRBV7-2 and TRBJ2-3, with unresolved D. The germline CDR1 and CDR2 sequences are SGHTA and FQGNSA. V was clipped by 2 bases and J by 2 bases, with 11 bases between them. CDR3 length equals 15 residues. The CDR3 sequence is CASSLYGRTTDTQYF. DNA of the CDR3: TGTGCCAGCAGCTTATACGGCAGGACCACAGATACGCAGTATTTT.

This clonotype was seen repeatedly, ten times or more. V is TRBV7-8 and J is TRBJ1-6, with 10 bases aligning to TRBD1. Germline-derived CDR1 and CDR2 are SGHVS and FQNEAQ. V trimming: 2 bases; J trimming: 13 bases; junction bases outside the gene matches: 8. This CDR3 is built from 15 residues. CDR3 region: CASSLSGTGDTPLHF. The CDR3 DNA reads TGTGCCAGCAGCTTATCCGGGACAGGGGATACCCCCCTCCACTTT.

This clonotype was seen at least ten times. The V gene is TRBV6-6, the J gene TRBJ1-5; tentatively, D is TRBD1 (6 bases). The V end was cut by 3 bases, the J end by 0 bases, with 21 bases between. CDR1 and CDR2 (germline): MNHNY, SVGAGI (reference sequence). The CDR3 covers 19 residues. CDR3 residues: CASSYGGRKGTYSNQPQHF. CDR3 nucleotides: TGTGCCAGCAGTTATGGGGGCAGGAAAGGAACGTATAGCAATCAGCCCCAGCATTTT.

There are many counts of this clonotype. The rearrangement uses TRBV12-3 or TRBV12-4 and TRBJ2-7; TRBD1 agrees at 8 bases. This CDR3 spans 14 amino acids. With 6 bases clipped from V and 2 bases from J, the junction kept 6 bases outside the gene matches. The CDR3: CASRTDRGAYEQYF. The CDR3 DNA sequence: TGTGCCAGCAGGACAGACAGGGGAGCCTACGAGCAGTACTTC.

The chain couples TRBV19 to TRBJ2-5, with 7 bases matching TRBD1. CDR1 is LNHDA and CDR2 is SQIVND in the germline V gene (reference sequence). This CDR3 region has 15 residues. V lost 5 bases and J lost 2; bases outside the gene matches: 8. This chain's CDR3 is CASSAWDSIQETQYF. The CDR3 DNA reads TGTGCCAGTAGTGCATGGGACAGTATACAAGAGACCCAGTACTTC.

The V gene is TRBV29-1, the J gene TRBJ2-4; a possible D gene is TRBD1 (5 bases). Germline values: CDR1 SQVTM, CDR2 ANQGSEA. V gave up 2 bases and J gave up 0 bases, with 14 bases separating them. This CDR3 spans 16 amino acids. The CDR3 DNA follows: TGCAGCGTTGAACTGGCCAGGGCCCTAGCCAAAAACATTCAGTACTTC. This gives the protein CSVELARALAKNIQYF.

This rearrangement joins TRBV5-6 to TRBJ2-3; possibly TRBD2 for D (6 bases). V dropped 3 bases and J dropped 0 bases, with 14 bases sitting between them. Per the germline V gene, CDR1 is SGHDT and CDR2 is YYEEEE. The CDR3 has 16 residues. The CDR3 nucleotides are TGTGCCAGCAGCTCGGTTGTAGCGGCTAGCACAGATACGCAGTATTTT. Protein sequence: CASSSVVAASTDTQYF.

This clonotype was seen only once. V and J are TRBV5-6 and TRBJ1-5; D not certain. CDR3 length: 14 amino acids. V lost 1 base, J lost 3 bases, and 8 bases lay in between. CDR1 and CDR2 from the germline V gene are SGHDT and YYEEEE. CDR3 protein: CASSLTGINQPQHF. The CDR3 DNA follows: TGTGCCAGCAGCTTGACGGGTATCAATCAGCCCCAGCATTTT. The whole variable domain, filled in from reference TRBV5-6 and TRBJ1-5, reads DAGVTQSPTHLIKTRGQQVTLRCSPKSGHDTVSWYQQALGQGPQFIFQYYEEEERQRGNFPDRFSGHQFPNYSSELNVNALLLGDSALYLCASSLTGINQPQHFGDGTRLSIL.

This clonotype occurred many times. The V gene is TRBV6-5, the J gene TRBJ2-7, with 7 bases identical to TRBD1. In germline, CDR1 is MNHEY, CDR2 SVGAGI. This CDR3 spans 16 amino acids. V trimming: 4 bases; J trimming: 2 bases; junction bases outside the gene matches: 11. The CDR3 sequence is CASSFWSRQGTYEQYF. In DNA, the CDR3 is TGTGCCAGCAGTTTCTGGTCCAGACAGGGAACCTACGAGCAGTACTTC.

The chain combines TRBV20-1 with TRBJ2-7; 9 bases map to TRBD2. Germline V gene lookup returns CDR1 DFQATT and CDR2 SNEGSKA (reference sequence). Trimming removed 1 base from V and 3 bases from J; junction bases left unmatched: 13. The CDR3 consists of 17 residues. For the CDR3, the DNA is TGCAGTGCTAGAGGTCCAACTAGCGGGTATTCGGGCTACGAGCAGTACTTC. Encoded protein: CSARGPTSGYSGYEQYF.

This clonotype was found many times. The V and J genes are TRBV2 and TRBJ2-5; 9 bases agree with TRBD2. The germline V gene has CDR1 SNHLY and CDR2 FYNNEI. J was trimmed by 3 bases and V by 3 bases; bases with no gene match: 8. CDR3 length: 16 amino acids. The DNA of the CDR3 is TGTGCCAGCAGTGAGTTAGCGGGAGCTGAGGAAGAGACCCAGTACTTC. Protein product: CASSELAGAEEETQYF.

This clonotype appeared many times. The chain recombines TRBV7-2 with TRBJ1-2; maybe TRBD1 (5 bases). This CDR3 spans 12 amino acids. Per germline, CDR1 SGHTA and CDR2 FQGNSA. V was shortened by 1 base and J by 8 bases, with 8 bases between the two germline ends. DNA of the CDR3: TGTGCCAGCAGCTTAGATTGGGGGGGCTACACCTTC. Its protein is CASSLDWGGYTF.

The CDR3 loop is CASSLDRGLTQPQHF. For the CDR3, the DNA is TGTGCCAGCAGTTTAGACAGGGGGCTGACTCAGCCCCAGCATTTT. The chain recombines TRBV28 with TRBJ1-5, with 10 bases that match TRBD1. J was trimmed by 6 bases and V by 2 bases; bases with no gene match: 4. The CDR3 runs 15 residues. Germline CDR1 reads MDHEN; CDR2 reads SYDVKM. Full variable domain (outside the CDR3, taken from reference TRBV28 and TRBJ1-5): DVKVTQSSRYLVKRTGEKVFLECVQDMDHENMFWYRQDPGLGLRLIYFSYDVKMKEKGDIPEGYSVSREKKERFSLILESASTNQTSMYLCASSLDRGLTQPQHFGDGTRLSIL.